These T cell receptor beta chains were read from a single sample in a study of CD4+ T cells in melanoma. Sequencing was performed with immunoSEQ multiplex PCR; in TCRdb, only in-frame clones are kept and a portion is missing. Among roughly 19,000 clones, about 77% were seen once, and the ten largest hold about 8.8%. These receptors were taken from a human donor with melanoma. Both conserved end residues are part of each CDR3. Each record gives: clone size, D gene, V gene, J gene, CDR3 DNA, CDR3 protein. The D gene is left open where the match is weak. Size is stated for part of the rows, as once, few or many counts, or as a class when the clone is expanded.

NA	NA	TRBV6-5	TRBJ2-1	TGTGCCAGCAGTTCGAGGGGAGACTTTCCCTACAATGAGCAGTTCTTC	CASSSRGDFPYNEQFF
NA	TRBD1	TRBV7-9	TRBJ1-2	TGTGCCAGCAGCTTAGGAGGACAGGGGGGAAACTATGGCTACACCTTC	CASSLGGQGGNYGYTF
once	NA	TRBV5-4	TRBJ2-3	TGTGCCAGCAGCTTGGAAGTCCCAGATACGCAGTATTTT	CASSLEVPDTQYF
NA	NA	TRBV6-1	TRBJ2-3	TGTGCCAGCAGTACCCGAGGTAGGGTAAGGCAGTATTTT	CASSTRGRVRQYF
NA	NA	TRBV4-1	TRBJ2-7	TGCGCCAGCAGCCCGGCAGGGCCCCCCTACGAGCAGTACTTC	CASSPAGPPYEQYF
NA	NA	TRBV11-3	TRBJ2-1	TGTGCCAGCAGCTTAGTTGGGGGAGACTACAATGAGCAGTTCTTC	CASSLVGGDYNEQFF
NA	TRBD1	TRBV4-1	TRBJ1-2	TGCGCCAGCAGCCCCCCAGGGGGCTGGGGTTTATTTAGGAGAACTAACTATGGCTACACCTTC	CASSPPGGWGLFRRTNYGYTF
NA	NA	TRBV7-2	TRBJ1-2	TGTGCCAGCAGCCCGCAGGGGCTCCTTCGCTCCAACTATGGCTACACCTTC	CASSPQGLLRSNYGYTF
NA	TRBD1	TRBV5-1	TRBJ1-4	TGCGCCAGCAGCTCAGGGGGCGCGGCTGAAAAACTGTTTTTT	CASSSGGAAEKLFF
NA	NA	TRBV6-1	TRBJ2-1	TGTGCCAGCAGAGAGGTTTACAATGAGCAGTTCTTC	CASREVYNEQFF
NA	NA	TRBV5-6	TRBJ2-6	TGTGCCAGCAGCTGGGGGTGGGGCGCTAGCTCTGGGGCCAACGTCCTGACTTTC	CASSWGWGASSGANVLTF
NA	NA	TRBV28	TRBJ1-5	TGTGCCAGCAGGAGACAGAGCTTCTATAGCAATCAGCCCCAGCATTTT	CASRRQSFYSNQPQHF
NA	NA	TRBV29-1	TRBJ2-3	TGCAGCGTAATTCACAGGGCTAGCACAGATACGCAGTATTTT	CSVIHRASTDTQYF
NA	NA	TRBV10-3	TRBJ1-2	TGTGCCATCACCGACGGGGAACGTGGCTATGGCTACACCTTC	CAITDGERGYGYTF
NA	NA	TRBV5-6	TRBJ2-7	TGTGCCAGCAGGTTGTGGGGGGCCTACGAGCAGTACTTC	CASRLWGAYEQYF
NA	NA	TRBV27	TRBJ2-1	TGTGCCAGCAGTTTATCCGGGCGGATCACCTACAATGAGCAGTTCTTC	CASSLSGRITYNEQFF
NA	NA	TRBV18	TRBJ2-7	TGTGCCAGCTCACCGGTTACTTACGAGCAGTACTTC	CASSPVTYEQYF
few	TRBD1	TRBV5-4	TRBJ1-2	TGTGCCAGCCAAAGTAGGGACAGGACTTACTATGGCTACACCTTC	CASQSRDRTYYGYTF
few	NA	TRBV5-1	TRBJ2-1	TGCGCCAGCAGTTATCTGGGCAGTTCTTCGAATGAGCAGTTCTTC	CASSYLGSSSNEQFF
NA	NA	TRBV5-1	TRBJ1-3	TGCGCCAGCAGCTTGGCAGGGATTGGAAACACCATATATTTT	CASSLAGIGNTIYF
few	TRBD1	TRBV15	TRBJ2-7	TGTGCCACCAGCAAAACCGGGACAGGGGGCCACGAGCAGTACTTC	CATSKTGTGGHEQYF
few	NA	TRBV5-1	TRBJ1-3	TGCGCCAGCGCTAAAGGATCTGGAAACACCATATATTTT	CASAKGSGNTIYF
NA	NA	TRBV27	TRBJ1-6	TGTGCCAGCAGTTTATTAGGTTCACCCCTCCACTTT	CASSLLGSPLHF
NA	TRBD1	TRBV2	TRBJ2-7	TGTGCCAGCAGTGATGAGGGGGCAAATGCACCCTACGAGCAGTACTTC	CASSDEGANAPYEQYF
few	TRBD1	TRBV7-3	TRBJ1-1	TGTGCCAGCAGCACCGGACAGGGGCAGAACACTGAAGCTTTCTTT	CASSTGQGQNTEAFF